These 21 T cell receptor beta chains were all obtained from the same sample, sequenced in a study of T cells expressing NK-cell markers. One entry per CDR3 protein, without DNA, is what TCRdb gives after re-calling the 5' RACE reads. The table lists about 460,000 distinct CDR3 sequences, with approximately 1.4% in the top ten. The sequenced material came from blood T cells: a sorted CD56 or NKG2C T cell subset, CD4+ or CD8+ T cells, or bulk PBMC T cells (not recorded which). The origin of the receptors is a woman aged 45-65 years in good health.

This chain joins TRBV14 and TRBJ2-4; the TRBD1 assignment by TCRdb is unverifiable without DNA. Looked up from germline, CDR1 is SGHDN and CDR2 is FVKESK. The length of the CDR3 is 11 residues. This chain's CDR3 is CASSQGGIQYF.

The gene calls are TRBV7-8 and TRBJ2-1; there is no DNA to check the TCRdb D call of TRBD1. The CDR3 spans 19 residues. CDR1 and CDR2 (germline): SGHVS, FQNEAQ. CDR3 loop: CASSPRTGGTGNSYNEQFF.

The rearrangement uses TRBV24-1 and TRBJ2-4. The germline gives CDR1 KGHDR, CDR2 SFDVKD. The CDR3 covers 12 residues. CDR3 region: CATSDQIGIQYF.

The chain couples TRBV16 to TRBJ2-6; with no DNA, the TCRdb D assignment of TRBD2 cannot be verified. This CDR3 is 16 amino acids long. Germline CDR1 and CDR2: KGHSY and FQNENV. CDR3 residues: CASALGGAPGANVLTF.

The J gene is TRBJ2-3, the V gene TRBV6-2 or TRBV6-3; as DNA is missing, the TRBD2 call by TCRdb cannot be tested. CDR1 MNHEY and CDR2 SVGEGT come from the germline V gene. The CDR3 spans 18 residues. The CDR3 is CASSFQAGGPDSTDTQYF.

The chain is built from TRBV5-5 and TRBJ2-1; TCRdb proposes TRBD2, but this gene call is untestable without DNA. Germline values: CDR1 SGHKS, CDR2 YYEKEE (reference sequence). The length of the CDR3 is 15 residues. CDR3 in amino acids: CASSRTSGSGNEQFF.

This rearrangement joins TRBV12-3 or TRBV12-4 to TRBJ1-2; the D call from TCRdb, TRBD1, cannot be confirmed without DNA. The CDR3 runs to 13 residues. CDR3 sequence reads: CASSGYRSVGYTF.

The chain has TRBV5-1 and TRBJ1-2. The CDR3 contains 18 residues. Looked up from germline, CDR1 is SGHRS and CDR2 is YFSETQ. CDR3 protein: CASSPEVSPRGPNYGYTF.

This rearrangement joins TRBV7-2 to TRBJ2-2; TCRdb lists TRBD1, though no DNA is available to test this call. Germline-derived CDR1 and CDR2 are SGHTA and FQGNSA. The CDR3 contains 15 residues. CDR3 region: CASSWGTGVTGELFF.

This chain uses TRBV28 with TRBJ2-3; TCRdb's D call, TRBD1, is unchecked because there is no DNA. Germline-derived CDR1 and CDR2 are MDHEN and SYDVKM. The CDR3 length is 15 residues. CDR3 protein: CASWGAHDAADTQYF.

The V call is TRBV5-1, the J call TRBJ2-7; TCRdb's D call, TRBD1, is unchecked because there is no DNA. The CDR3 consists of 14 residues. CDR1 and CDR2 (germline): SGHRS, YFSETQ. The CDR3 sequence: CASSPGSRATEQYF.

This chain links TRBV4-1 with TRBJ2-1; TCRdb gives TRBD1 as the D gene, but with no DNA this cannot be confirmed. This CDR3 region has 15 residues. The germline V gene has CDR1 MGHRA and CDR2 YSYEKL. CDR3 loop: CASSQGQGAWNEQFF.

The chain is built from TRBV5-5 and TRBJ1-2; the TRBD1 assignment by TCRdb is unverifiable without DNA. CDR3 length: 15 residues. Looked up from germline, CDR1 is SGHKS and CDR2 is YYEKEE (reference sequence). The CDR3 loop reads CASSLAGQFNYGYTF. The whole variable domain, remainder taken from reference TRBV5-5 and TRBJ1-2, is DAGVTQSPTHLIKTRGQQVTLRCSPISGHKSVSWYQQVLGQGPQFIFQYYEKEERGRGNFPDRFSARQFPNYSSELNVNALLLGDSALYLCASSLAGQFNYGYTFGSGTRLTVV.

The chain couples TRBV3-1 to TRBJ2-1; TCRdb indicates TRBD1, and absent DNA this call remains unverified. From germline, CDR1 is LGHDT and CDR2 YNNKEL (reference sequence). This CDR3 comprises 11 residues. The CDR3 region is CASSRTGEQFF.

CDR3 region: CASGRRDQPQHF. The chain joins TRBV3-1 to TRBJ1-5. CDR1 is LGHDT and CDR2 is YNNKEL in the germline V gene (reference sequence). The CDR3 has 12 amino acids.

The chain recombines TRBV5-1 with TRBJ2-2; checking the TCRdb D call of TRBD2 is not possible without DNA. The germline CDR1 and CDR2 sequences are SGHRS and YFSETQ. The CDR3 runs to 17 residues. CDR3 residues: CASSSQLGRTFTGELFF.

V usage is TRBV5-1 and J usage is TRBJ2-3; the TCRdb D gene call, TRBD2, has no DNA to confirm it. CDR3 length: 16 amino acids. CDR1 SGHRS and CDR2 YFSETQ come from the germline V gene. The CDR3 sequence is CASSREGAGAGDTQYF.

The chain is built from TRBV19 and TRBJ2-7; without DNA, the TCRdb call of TRBD1 cannot be checked. Germline CDR1 and CDR2: LNHDA and SQIVND (reference sequence). The CDR3 sequence is 15 residues long. The CDR3 is CASSTSGGPPYEQYF.

The rearrangement uses TRBV3-1 and TRBJ2-1; TCRdb proposes TRBD2, but this gene call is untestable without DNA. The CDR3 is 14 residues long. The germline CDR1 and CDR2 sequences are LGHDT and YNNKEL (reference sequence). CDR3 loop: CASSQASWRMEQFF.

The V and J genes are TRBV5-1 and TRBJ1-4. Germline V gene sequence: CDR1 SGHRS, CDR2 YFSETQ. The CDR3 contains 14 residues. The CDR3 protein is CASSLGPVEEKLFF.

This chain connects TRBV11-2 to TRBJ2-1; the TRBD2 assignment by TCRdb is unverifiable without DNA. The length of the CDR3 is 16 residues. CDR1 and CDR2 (germline): SGHAT, FQNNGV. The CDR3 protein is CASSWARGLVANEQFF. The full variable domain, rest sourced from reference TRBV11-2 and TRBJ2-1, is EAGVAQSPRYKIIEKRQSVAFWCNPISGHATLYWYQQILGQGPKLLIQFQNNGVVDDSQLPKDRFSAERLKGVDSTLKIQPAKLEDSAVYLCASSWARGLVANEQFFGPGTRLTVL.